Following are 13 T cell receptor beta chains from one sample sequenced in a study of regulatory T cells in long-lasting Graves disease. Time point meaning: newly diagnosed GD, antithyroid drugs for less than 3 months. PBMC RNA served as the TCR library source. Libraries of TCR beta came from iRepertoire HTBI primers plus Arm-PCR of CDR3 regions. TCRdb re-analysed the multiplex PCR reads in MiXCR, keeping a single row per CDR3 protein. The sample lists 500,000 or so distinct CDR3 sequences, about 15% occurring once. A further study also used this sample, focusing on T cells in Graves' hyperthyroidism and ophthalmopathy.

The sequencing here drew on peripheral blood mononuclear cells (PBMCs), taken at new diagnosis, from a patient treated with antithyroid drugs. The origin of the receptors is a woman between 45 and 60 years old with Graves disease.

This clonotype was seen repeatedly, ten times or more. The chain combines TRBV6-1 with TRBJ2-7, with D possibly TRBD1 on 7 matching bases. Trimming stripped 1 base from V and 5 bases from J, with 12 bases between. Per the germline V gene, CDR1 is MNHNS and CDR2 is SASEGT. This CDR3 comprises 14 residues. The CDR3 loop reads CASSEGGDRHEQYF. In DNA, the CDR3 is TGTGCCAGCAGTGAAGGGGGGGACAGACACGAGCAGTACTTC.

Ten or more counts support this clonotype. The chain uses TRBV5-1 and TRBJ2-1; 8 positions agree with TRBD1. From germline, CDR1 is SGHRS and CDR2 YFSETQ. The CDR3 has 15 residues. V was clipped by 4 bases and J by 0 bases; unmatched bases: 3. The CDR3 coding sequence is TGCGCCAGCAGCGTCGGGACAGGCTCCTACAATGAGCAGTTCTTC. It yields the protein CASSVGTGSYNEQFF. The variable domain in full, completed from reference TRBV5-1 and TRBJ2-1, reads KAGVTQTPRYLIKTRGQQVTLSCSPISGHRSVSWYQQTPGQGLQFLFEYFSETQRNKGNFPGRFSGRQFSNSRSEMNVSTLELGDSALYLCASSVGTGSYNEQFFGPGTRLTVL.

The gene calls are TRBV28 and TRBJ2-1, with 7 bases lining up with TRBD2. The V gene end was trimmed by 7 bases and the J gene end by 1 base; junction bases not matched to a gene: 7. This CDR3 is 15 amino acids long. Germline values: CDR1 MDHEN, CDR2 SYDVKM. Here the CDR3 reads CASNVAGPSYNEQFF. CDR3 nucleotides: TGTGCCAGCAACGTAGCGGGTCCATCCTACAATGAGCAGTTCTTC.

This clonotype showed up many times. J is TRBJ1-4 and V is TRBV12-3 or TRBV12-4; possible D gene TRBD1, 5 bases. V was cut by 5 bases and J by 8 bases, with 18 bases left in between. This CDR3 has 15 residues. CDR3 nucleotide sequence: TGTGCCAGCAGTCTTGTGGGGGTAGGGGAGGAAAAACTGTTTTTT. It codes for CASSLVGVGEEKLFF.

There are many counts of this clonotype. This chain links TRBV2 with TRBJ2-1; TRBD1 aligns across 9 bases. The CDR3 runs 17 residues. Germline loops: CDR1 SNHLY, CDR2 FYNNEI. The V and J ends lost 4 bases and 5 bases, in that order; junction bases with no gene match: 12. The chain's CDR3 is CASSAELRGQGNNEQFF. CDR3 bases: TGTGCCAGCAGTGCCGAGTTACGAGGACAGGGGAACAATGAGCAGTTCTTC.

This clonotype was picked up many times. The chain recombines TRBV18 with TRBJ1-4; no clear D gene. The CDR3 sequence is 13 residues long. The germline CDR1 and CDR2 sequences are KGHSH and LQKENI. The V end was cut by 4 bases, the J end by 8 bases, with 11 bases between. CDR3 in amino acids: CASSQSLSEKLFF. In DNA form, the CDR3 reads TGTGCCAGCTCACAATCTCTTTCGGAAAAACTGTTTTTT.

This clonotype came up a few times. The CDR3 sequence is CSAPHGTSGLTDTQYF. The CDR3 DNA follows: TGCAGTGCACCTCACGGGACTAGCGGCCTCACAGATACGCAGTATTTT. The chain uses TRBV20-1 and TRBJ2-3; 11 bases are a match to TRBD2. With V trimmed by 6 bases and J by 2 bases, 10 bases remained unmatched. Per the germline V gene, CDR1 is DFQATT and CDR2 is SNEGSKA (reference sequence). The CDR3 extends over 16 amino acids.

On this clonotype itself: Given a much more abundant clone one base away, this may be a read error. The rearrangement joins TRBV27 to TRBJ2-7; the match to TRBD2 covers 7 bases. The length of the CDR3 is 15 residues. Germline V gene sequence: CDR1 MNHEY, CDR2 SMNVEV (reference sequence). The CDR3, as DNA: TGTGTCACCTCCACCCGGGGGGTCAACTCCTACGAGCAGTACTTC. Its protein is CVTSTRGVNSYEQYF.

This clonotype was detected many times. The V call is TRBV28, the J call TRBJ2-5; D is unresolved. The CDR3 is 13 residues long. In germline, CDR1 is MDHEN, CDR2 SYDVKM. Trimming took off 6 bases at V and 4 bases at J, with 12 bases between the two ends. This chain's CDR3 is CASRGQRRETQYF. DNA for the CDR3: TGTGCCAGCAGAGGTCAACGTCGAGAGACCCAGTACTTC.

The rearrangement links TRBV28 to TRBJ1-2; 8 bases match TRBD1. The CDR3 runs to 13 residues. J was trimmed by 5 bases and V by 9 bases; bases with no gene match: 8. The germline CDR1 and CDR2 sequences are MDHEN and SYDVKM. The CDR3 DNA is TGTGCCAGTACAGGGGGAATACGGTATGGCTACACCTTC. This gives the protein CASTGGIRYGYTF.

This clonotype was found a few times. This rearrangement joins TRBV11-2 to TRBJ2-1; 8 nucleotides agree with TRBD2. Trimming at V came to 3 bases and at J to 6 bases, leaving 13 bases not matched to a gene. The germline V gene encodes CDR1 SGHAT and CDR2 FQNNGV. The CDR3 runs to 17 residues. In DNA, the CDR3 is TGTGCCAGCAGCTTGGGGGGAGTGGGACTAGTGGGCAATGAGCAGTTCTTC. It specifies CASSLGGVGLVGNEQFF.

This clonotype was observed a few times. A read error may explain this, as a much larger clone is one base away. The rearrangement uses TRBV9 and TRBJ2-2; possible D gene TRBD2, 5 bases. The germline gives CDR1 SGDLS, CDR2 YYNGEE. The CDR3 consists of 15 residues. The CDR3 loop is CASSGEGSNIGELFF. The CDR3 DNA is TGTGCCAGCAGCGGAGAGGGATCGAACATCGGGGAGCTGTTTTTT.

The chain uses TRBV11-2 and TRBJ2-2, with TRBD2 matching over 12 bases. CDR3 length: 17 amino acids. Germline CDR1 and CDR2: SGHAT and FQNNGV. The V and J ends lost 1 base and 3 bases, in that order; junction bases with no gene match: 3. The chain's CDR3 is CASSLVGTSGYTGELFF. In DNA form, the CDR3 reads TGTGCCAGCAGCTTAGTTGGGACTAGCGGGTACACCGGGGAGCTGTTTTTT.